This T cell receptor beta chain originates from a study of T-cell reconstitution after alpha-beta-depleted transplantation in children. Study conclusions and caveats: T-cell numbers and diversity, one year after transplant, stemmed largely from T cells that were newly produced. Day-60 TCRbeta diversity that was high in some patients was derived from surviving recipient T cells and thymic progenitors. Expanded graft clones numbering several hundred reportedly gave rise to alpha-beta T cells about two months after transplant.

Unique molecular identifiers were built into the TCRbeta library. TCRdb re-derived calls from the PCR reads in MiXCR, one entry per CDR3 protein. The profile shows about 250,000 distinct CDR3 sequences, about 24% of them singletons. About this clonotype itself: Its antigen is not identified.

After removal of 7 bases from V and 0 bases from J, the junction contained 5 bases not matched to a gene. The germline CDR1 and CDR2 sequences are SQVTM and ANQGSEA. The CDR3 has 13 residues. This TCR was sampled from a female patient aged 2-15 years who had a stem cell transplant for congenital amegakaryocytic thrombocytopenia, so the T cells may come from the graft donor. The V gene is TRBV29-1, the J gene TRBJ2-7; 8 bases are a match to TRBD2. The sample consisted of PBMCs, mostly from graft donor cells, taken 360 days after TCRalphabeta/CD19-depleted stem cell transplant. The CDR3 DNA follows: TGCAGCGCGCGGGGGGCCAGCTCCTACGAGCAGTACTTC. Residues: CSARGASSYEQYF.